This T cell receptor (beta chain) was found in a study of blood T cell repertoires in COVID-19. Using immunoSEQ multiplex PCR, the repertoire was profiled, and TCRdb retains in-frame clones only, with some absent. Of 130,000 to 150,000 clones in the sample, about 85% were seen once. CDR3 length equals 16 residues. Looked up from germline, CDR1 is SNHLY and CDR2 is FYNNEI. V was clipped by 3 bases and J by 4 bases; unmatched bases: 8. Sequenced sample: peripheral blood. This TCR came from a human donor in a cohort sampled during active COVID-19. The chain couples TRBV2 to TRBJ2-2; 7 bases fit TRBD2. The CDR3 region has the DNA TGTGCCAGCAGTGACGGGGGGTCCCTCTTCACCGGGGAGCTGTTTTTT. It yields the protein CASSDGGSLFTGELFF. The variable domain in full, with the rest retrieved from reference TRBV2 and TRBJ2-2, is EPEVTQTPSHQVTQMGQEVILRCVPISNHLYFYWYRQILGQKVEFLVSFYNNEISEKSEIFDDQFSVERPDGSNFTLKIRSTKLEDSAMYFCASSDGGSLFTGELFFGEGSRLTVL.